These 15 T cell receptor beta chains originate from one sample sequenced in a study of blood T cell repertoires in COVID-19. Libraries were prepared by immunoSEQ multiplex PCR; TCRdb keeps only in-frame clonotypes and omits some of them. The sample holds some 70,000 clones; 65% to 85% are singletons and the top ten take more than 13%. The sequenced material came from peripheral blood. These TCRs come from a man aged 55 to 70 with COVID-19, enrolled during active disease.

The J gene is TRBJ1-1, the V gene TRBV12-3 or TRBV12-4; 7 bases fit TRBD1. Unmatched junction bases numbered 2, after V lost 4 bases and J lost 3 bases. The CDR3 has 13 residues. The CDR3 region has the DNA TGTGCCAGCAGTTCACAGGGGTACACTGAAGCTTTCTTT. Translation: CASSSQGYTEAFF.

This chain links TRBV6-4 with TRBJ1-6; D gene ambiguous. Trimming cost V 6 bases and J 9 bases, with 12 bases left between them. The CDR3 length is 13 residues. CDR1 MRHNA and CDR2 SNTAGT come from the germline V gene. CDR3 protein: CASSVLVGSPLHF. The CDR3 coding sequence is TGTGCCAGCAGCGTATTAGTCGGTTCACCCCTCCACTTT.

The chain carries TRBV6-5 and TRBJ2-5, with a tentative D call TRBD2 (5 bases). The V and J ends lost 8 bases and 4 bases respectively, with 14 bases between them. This CDR3 is built from 13 residues. In germline, CDR1 is MNHEY, CDR2 SVGAGI. The CDR3 spells CASGRSEGETQYF. The CDR3 DNA reads TGTGCCAGCGGAAGGTCAGAGGGAGAGACCCAGTACTTC.

The chain links TRBV5-4 to TRBJ1-1; D perhaps matches TRBD1 (6 bases). Trimming took 4 bases from V and 0 from J, leaving 13 bases between them. The CDR3 consists of 15 residues. Germline assignment: CDR1 SGHNT and CDR2 YYREEE (reference sequence). CDR3 loop: CASSAPDRLNTEAFF. The DNA of the CDR3 is TGTGCCAGCAGCGCGCCCGACAGGTTGAACACTGAAGCTTTCTTT.

This rearrangement joins TRBV5-1 to TRBJ1-1; D may be TRBD1 (6 bases). This CDR3 is 14 amino acids long. Trimming stripped 2 bases from V and 6 bases from J, with 14 bases between. In germline, CDR1 is SGHRS, CDR2 YFSETQ. The CDR3 bases are TGCGCCAGCAGCTTACTACAGGGAACCCCTGAAGCTTTCTTT. Protein: CASSLLQGTPEAFF.

This clone was counted a few times. V and J are TRBV7-2 and TRBJ2-1; D is unclear. The CDR3 has 15 amino acids. The V gene's germline CDR1 is SGHTA and CDR2 FQGNSA. The ends were cut back, 0 bases at V and 5 bases at J, with 11 bases in the middle. The CDR3 DNA is TGTGCCAGCAGCTTAGCACGGGTTCCGGACAATGAGCAGTTCTTC. Amino acid sequence: CASSLARVPDNEQFF. Full variable domain (outside the CDR3, taken from reference TRBV7-2 and TRBJ2-1): GAGVSQSPSNKVTEKGKDVELRCDPISGHTALYWYRQSLGQGLEFLIYFQGNSAPDKSGLPSDRFSAERTGGSVSTLTIQRTQQEDSAVYLCASSLARVPDNEQFFGPGTRLTVL.

The chain links TRBV21-1 to TRBJ2-1; TRBD2 is the table's D call and was not checked against the DNA. TRBV21-1 is flagged as a pseudogene. The length of the CDR3 is 14 residues. Here the CDR3 reads CASSKSWRGNEQFF. As DNA, the CDR3 is TGTGCCAGCAGCAAAAGCTGGCGGGGCAATGAGCAGTTCTTC.

Only a few counts were recorded for this clone. The rearrangement links TRBV12-1 to TRBJ2-5; the D segment call TRBD2 is taken from the table without a DNA check. TRBV12-1 is described as a pseudogene. The CDR3 covers 17 residues. This CDR3 reads CASSSRSAGGLQETQYF. The CDR3 coding sequence is TGTGCCAGCAGCTCCCGGTCGGCGGGGGGACTCCAAGAGACCCAGTACTTC.

The chain employs TRBV19 and TRBJ1-5; D not resolved. In germline, CDR1 is LNHDA, CDR2 SQIVND (reference sequence). This CDR3 region has 15 residues. V was pared by 1 base and J by 2 bases, with 9 bases between. The CDR3 DNA reads as TGTGCCAGTAGTATAGCCCCCAGCGGCAATCAGCCCCAGCATTTT. Translated, it gives CASSIAPSGNQPQHF.

The gene calls are TRBV7-3 and TRBJ1-1; 7 bases line up with TRBD1. With V trimmed by 2 bases and J by 11 bases, 8 bases remained unmatched. Per the germline V gene, CDR1 is SGHTA and CDR2 is FQGTGA. The CDR3 length is 13 residues. The CDR3 DNA reads as TGTGCCAGCAGCTTAGACGGTGGGACAGCGGCTTTCTTT. Translation gives CASSLDGGTAAFF.

J is TRBJ1-4 and V is TRBV11-2; TRBD1 is a possible D gene (6 bases). V was clipped by 1 base and J by 8 bases, with 17 bases between them. Germline V gives CDR1 SGHAT, CDR2 FQNNGV. The length of the CDR3 is 16 residues. The CDR3 loop is CASSLGVRGAGEKLFF. CDR3 sequence (DNA): TGTGCCAGCAGCTTAGGGGTTCGGGGGGCTGGAGAAAAACTGTTTTTT.

The chain employs TRBV7-3 and TRBJ2-1; 15 positions match TRBD2. This CDR3 is 15 amino acids long. Germline V gene sequence: CDR1 SGHTA, CDR2 FQGTGA. V dropped 4 bases and J dropped 10; count of bases not matched to a gene: 5. CDR3 in DNA: TGTGCCAGCAGCTCAATCGGGACTAGCGGGGGGGAGCAGTTCTTC. The encoded protein is CASSSIGTSGGEQFF.

The chain is built from TRBV19 and TRBJ1-1, with D uncertain. V lost 7 bases and J 0 bases, leaving 12 bases between the germline ends. There are 14 residues in the CDR3. Germline loops: CDR1 LNHDA, CDR2 SQIVND (reference sequence). DNA of the CDR3: TGTGCCAGTACCCCTGGGCAGCTGAACACTGAAGCTTTCTTT. This sequence encodes CASTPGQLNTEAFF. The variable domain in full, with the rest retrieved from reference TRBV19 and TRBJ1-1, is DGGITQSPKYLFRKEGQNVTLSCEQNLNHDAMYWYRQDPGQGLRLIYYSQIVNDFQKGDIAEGYSVSREKKESFPLTVTSAQKNPTAFYLCASTPGQLNTEAFFGQGTRLTVV.

The CDR3 region is CSVQGRMNTEAFF. CDR3 coding DNA: TGCAGCGTACAGGGGAGGATGAACACTGAAGCTTTCTTT. V is TRBV29-1 and J is TRBJ1-1; 7 bases fit TRBD1. The CDR3 length is 13 residues. Germline-derived CDR1 and CDR2 are SQVTM and ANQGSEA. Unmatched junction bases numbered 4, after V lost 6 bases and J lost 0 bases.

The CDR3 reads CSVVRQSYEQYF. Here the CDR3 DNA reads TGCAGCGTTGTGCGACAGTCCTACGAGCAGTACTTC. V is TRBV29-1 and J is TRBJ2-7, with TRBD1 as a possible D gene (5 bases). Germline V gives CDR1 SQVTM, CDR2 ANQGSEA. V was clipped by 4 bases and J by 1 base, with 8 bases between them. The CDR3 extends over 12 amino acids.